The rows below give T cell receptor beta chains drawn from one sample of a study of cytomegalovirus exposure and HLA in healthy donors. This table comes from immunoSEQ multiplex PCR, and its TCRdb copy is limited to in-frame clones, with some not included. The sample carries hundreds of thousands of clones, 80% to 90% recorded once. The sample comprised PBMCs. Receptors were obtained from a man younger than 45 in good health and CMV-seronegative. CDR3s include the opening cysteine and the closing phenylalanine or tryptophan. The D gene is left open where the match is weak. Only some rows state a clone size, as once, few, many or a class for expanded clones.

J: TRBJ1-1
V: TRBV5-1
size: .
D: .
CDR3: CASSLGGYDTEAFF
DNA: TGCGCCAGCAGCTTGGGAGGGTATGACACTGAAGCTTTCTTT

J: TRBJ2-3
V: TRBV4-3
size: .
D: TRBD2
CDR3: CASSQDLAGGPDTQYF
DNA: TGCGCCAGCAGCCAAGATCTAGCGGGGGGGCCAGATACGCAGTATTTT

J: TRBJ2-2
V: TRBV19
size: .
D: .
CDR3: CASKRDTGELFF
DNA: TGTGCCAGTAAACGGGACACCGGGGAGCTGTTTTTT

J: TRBJ1-1
V: TRBV7-2
size: .
D: .
CDR3: CASRGASAEAFF
DNA: TGTGCCAGCAGGGGGGCCAGCGCTGAAGCTTTCTTT

J: TRBJ2-5
V: TRBV29-1
size: .
D: TRBD1
CDR3: CSVGGQGWEETQYF
DNA: TGCAGCGTCGGGGGACAGGGTTGGGAAGAGACCCAGTACTTC

J: TRBJ1-1
V: TRBV6-5
size: .
D: TRBD1
CDR3: CASSWTGVGNTEAFF
DNA: TGTGCCAGCAGTTGGACAGGGGTCGGGAACACTGAAGCTTTCTTT

J: TRBJ1-3
V: TRBV9
size: .
D: .
CDR3: CASGLSSGNTIYF
DNA: TGTGCCAGCGGACTCAGCTCTGGAAACACCATATATTTT

J: TRBJ2-1
V: TRBV5-6
size: .
D: TRBD2
CDR3: CASSSSGTSGGGSHNEQFF
DNA: TGTGCCAGCAGCTCTTCGGGGACTAGCGGGGGAGGGTCCCACAATGAGCAGTTCTTC

J: TRBJ2-3
V: TRBV29-1
size: few
D: .
CDR3: CSVEDRAELDTQYF
DNA: TGCAGCGTTGAAGACAGGGCGGAATTAGATACGCAGTATTTT

J: TRBJ2-7
V: TRBV7-9
size: .
D: TRBD1
CDR3: CSSSQGVGYHEQYF
DNA: TGTTCCAGCAGCCAGGGGGTGGGGTACCACGAGCAGTACTTC

J: TRBJ1-4
V: TRBV5-4
size: few
D: .
CDR3: CASSLGGAVNEKLFF
DNA: TGTGCCAGCAGCTTAGGTGGGGCGGTCAATGAAAAACTGTTTTTT

J: TRBJ1-1
V: TRBV9
size: .
D: .
CDR3: CASSVAEAGWVGSTEAFF
DNA: TGTGCCAGCAGCGTAGCGGAGGCAGGCTGGGTCGGTAGCACTGAAGCTTTCTTT

J: TRBJ2-2
V: TRBV5-1
size: .
D: .
CDR3: CASRLGRVGELFF
DNA: TGCGCCAGCCGACTTGGGCGGGTCGGGGAGCTGTTTTTT

J: TRBJ2-3
V: TRBV7-2
size: few
D: .
CDR3: CASSVTRSTLTDTQYF
DNA: TGTGCCAGCAGCGTCACCCGGAGTACCCTCACAGATACGCAGTATTTT

J: TRBJ1-1
V: TRBV19
size: .
D: .
CDR3: CASIGRVNTEAFF
DNA: TGTGCCAGTATCGGGCGGGTGAACACTGAAGCTTTCTTT

J: TRBJ2-3
V: TRBV15
size: .
D: TRBD1
CDR3: CATSRAETGDIDTQYF
DNA: TGTGCCACCAGCAGGGCCGAGACAGGGGATATAGATACGCAGTATTTT

J: TRBJ1-5
V: TRBV7-2
size: .
D: .
CDR3: CASSLALGPPTFNQPQHF
DNA: TGTGCCAGCAGCTTAGCGCTTGGGCCCCCGACCTTTAATCAGCCCCAGCATTTT

J: TRBJ2-1
V: TRBV7-2
size: .
D: .
CDR3: CASSLRLGLKYNEQFF
DNA: TGTGCCAGCAGCTTAAGACTAGGACTCAAATACAATGAGCAGTTCTTC

J: TRBJ2-2
V: TRBV5-1
size: .
D: TRBD2
CDR3: CASSTGLAGIWSGELFF
DNA: TGCGCCAGCAGCACGGGACTAGCGGGGATTTGGTCCGGGGAGCTGTTTTTT

J: TRBJ2-1
V: TRBV5-4
size: .
D: TRBD2
CDR3: CASSSGLAGGFNNEQFF
DNA: TGTGCCAGCAGCTCGGGACTAGCGGGGGGGTTCAACAATGAGCAGTTCTTC

J: TRBJ2-3
V: TRBV18
size: .
D: .
CDR3: CASSPPVSASGERADTQYF
DNA: TGTGCCAGCTCACCACCGGTTAGTGCCTCAGGGGAAAGGGCAGATACGCAGTATTTT

J: TRBJ2-3
V: TRBV2
size: .
D: TRBD2
CDR3: CASILRTSELTDTQYF
DNA: TGTGCCAGCATACTGAGGACTAGCGAGCTCACAGATACGCAGTATTTT